The T cell receptor (beta chain) described here comes from a study of cytomegalovirus exposure and HLA in healthy donors. In its sample, this clone was seen a few times. Germline V gives CDR1 MNHEY, CDR2 SMNVEV (reference sequence). Trimming shortened V by 2 bases and J by 7 bases, and 18 bases separated the two germline ends. The CDR3 sequence is 16 residues long. PCR was performed using 60 Vbeta and 13 Jbeta primers. The protocol was immunoSEQ multiplex PCR, while the TCRdb copy is restricted to in-frame clones and leaves out a portion. The profile covers over 100,000 clones, with 81% appearing a single time and more than 2% taken by the ten largest.

This rearrangement joins TRBV27 to TRBJ2-1, with D uncertain. The clonotype comes from a woman in her 30s in good health and CMV-seronegative. The sample comprised PBMCs. The CDR3 reads CASSLMSVLPRNEQFF. In nucleotides, the CDR3 is TGTGCCAGCAGTTTAATGAGCGTTCTCCCTCGGAATGAGCAGTTCTTC.